Listed below are T cell receptor beta chains from one sample, sequenced in a study of identical twins. Each CDR3 protein gets one entry after TCRdb re-called the 5' RACE reads with MiXCR. The table shows 550,000 to 700,000 distinct CDR3 sequences, with 9.5% to 10% occurring only once. These data also featured in a second study, about yellow fever vaccine responses in identical twins.

Sequencing was carried out using PBMCs. These receptors all stem from a woman aged 18 to 35 in good health. CDR3s include the opening cysteine and the closing phenylalanine or tryptophan. D genes are given only for firm matches. Only part of the rows carry a size: once, few, many, or a class if the clone is expanded.

TRBV9	NA	TRBD2	TRBJ2-7	TGTGCCAGCAGCGTAAATAGCGGGGGATTCTACGAGCAGTACTTC	CASSVNSGGFYEQYF
TRBV7-2	few	TRBD2	TRBJ2-7	TGTGCCAGCAGCGCCCTCTGGGCGGGAGACGTTTACGAGCAGTACTTC	CASSALWAGDVYEQYF
TRBV15	few	TRBD2	TRBJ2-7	TGTGCCACCAGCAGCCCGGGACTAGCGGGAGAGACGGGTTACGAGCAGTACTTC	CATSSPGLAGETGYEQYF
TRBV7-9	few	NA	TRBJ2-5	TGTGCCAGCAACTTAGGATCGGGTGAACAAGAGACCCAGTACTTC	CASNLGSGEQETQYF
TRBV10-3	many	NA	TRBJ1-5	TGTGCCATCAGTGAGTCCGTAGCTCAGCCCCAGCATTTT	CAISESVAQPQHF
TRBV7-9	many	TRBD1	TRBJ2-1	TGTGCCAGCAGCCCGCCCGGACAGGTATACAATGAGCAGTTCTTC	CASSPPGQVYNEQFF
TRBV20-1	many	TRBD2	TRBJ2-1	TGCAGTGCTCAACTAGCGGGGGGTTATAATGAGCAGTTCTTC	CSAQLAGGYNEQFF
TRBV10-3	few	TRBD2	TRBJ2-2	TGTGCCATCAGTGACTCTAGCGGGAGGGCGGACGGGGAGCTGTTTTTT	CAISDSSGRADGELFF
TRBV5-1	many	NA	TRBJ1-1	TGCGCCAGCAGCTTTTGGGCAGGCGACACTGAAGCTTTCTTT	CASSFWAGDTEAFF
TRBV12-3/TRBV12-4	many	NA	TRBJ1-6	TGTGCCAGCAGTCCCCTGGGGGGCTCGTCACCCCTCCACTTT	CASSPLGGSSPLHF
TRBV24-1	NA	NA	TRBJ2-1	TGTGCCACCAGTGATTTGGGGTCAGGGTACAATGAGCAGTTCTTC	CATSDLGSGYNEQFF
TRBV12-3/TRBV12-4	NA	TRBD1	TRBJ2-1	TGTGCCAGCAGTTTAGGGACAGGACGAAGAGAGCAGTTCTTC	CASSLGTGRREQFF
TRBV7-9	NA	TRBD1	TRBJ2-7	TGTGCCAGCAGCCATCCAGACAGGGCCTACGAGCAGTACTTC	CASSHPDRAYEQYF
TRBV29-1	few	NA	TRBJ1-1	TGCAGCGTCGCCCGGGGGCTGAACACTGAAGCTTTCTTT	CSVARGLNTEAFF
TRBV25-1	NA	NA	TRBJ2-2	TGTGCCAGCAGTGTATCTACCGCGAACACCGGGGAGCTGTTTTTT	CASSVSTANTGELFF
TRBV5-1	few	NA	TRBJ2-2	TGCGCCAGCAGCTTAGGGGGGGCGCAAACCGGGGAGCTGTTTTTT	CASSLGGAQTGELFF
TRBV6-5	NA	NA	TRBJ2-5	TGTGCCAGCAGTTACTCGAATACTGGAGAGACCCAGTACTTC	CASSYSNTGETQYF
TRBV12-3/TRBV12-4	many	NA	TRBJ2-7	TGTGCCAGCATGGGGGGGCCTTACTACGAGCAGTACTTC	CASMGGPYYEQYF
TRBV29-1	many	TRBD1	TRBJ1-2	TGCAGCGTTGTTCAGGGGGCGAAATCTAACTATGGCTACACCTTC	CSVVQGAKSNYGYTF
TRBV20-1	many	NA	TRBJ1-6	TGCAGTGCTAAGGAACAGGGTTATAATTCACCCCTCCACTTT	CSAKEQGYNSPLHF
TRBV28	NA	TRBD2	TRBJ2-7	TGTGCCAGCACCCTCCGGTCGACTAGCGGAGTCTACGAGCAGTACTTC	CASTLRSTSGVYEQYF
TRBV12-3/TRBV12-4	many	TRBD2	TRBJ2-3	TGTGCCAGCAGGTTAGCGGGGAGAACAGATACGCAGTATTTT	CASRLAGRTDTQYF
TRBV7-2	many	NA	TRBJ2-7	TGTGCCAGCAGCTCCGGGATTTCCTACGAGCAGTACTTC	CASSSGISYEQYF
TRBV19	NA	NA	TRBJ2-2	TGTGCCAGTAGTCTTCAACCCACGGGGGTTACCGGGGAGCTGTTTTTT	CASSLQPTGVTGELFF
TRBV5-4	NA	TRBD1	TRBJ1-2	TGTGCCAGCAGCGCCGGGACAGGGGGCCGAGAAGGCTACACCTTC	CASSAGTGGREGYTF
TRBV6-1	NA	TRBD1	TRBJ2-1	TGTGCCAGCAGTGTGGACAGGGTCTCTATCGATGAGCAGTTCTTC	CASSVDRVSIDEQFF
TRBV13	many	TRBD1	TRBJ2-7	TGTGCCAGCAGCCATCGGACAGGGGTCAACGAGCAGTACTTC	CASSHRTGVNEQYF
TRBV12-3/TRBV12-4	few	TRBD1	TRBJ2-2	TGTGCCAGCAGTTGGGACAGGGCCGGGGAGCTGTTTTTT	CASSWDRAGELFF
TRBV7-2	few	NA	TRBJ2-7	TGTGCCAGCAGCTACACAGGGGGGGGCTACGAGCAGTACTTC	CASSYTGGGYEQYF
TRBV12-3/TRBV12-4	NA	NA	TRBJ2-7	TGTGCCAGCAGGCCAACTAGAAACCCCTACGAGCAGTACTTC	CASRPTRNPYEQYF
TRBV15	few	NA	TRBJ2-4	TGTGCCACCCAGGGTCCCAAAAACATTCAGTACTTC	CATQGPKNIQYF
TRBV11-3	NA	NA	TRBJ2-1	TGTGCCAGCAGCTTGGGGCCTAGCAACAATGAGCAGTTCTTC	CASSLGPSNNEQFF
TRBV10-3	NA	NA	TRBJ2-1	TGTGCCATCAGTGAGTCGAGGACGGGGGTAAATGAGCAGTTCTTC	CAISESRTGVNEQFF
TRBV20-1	NA	NA	TRBJ1-5	TGCAGTGCGCACAGGGGCAATCAGCCCCAGCATTTT	CSAHRGNQPQHF
TRBV29-1	NA	NA	TRBJ2-1	TGCAGCGTCCCCGAGGTCGCCGAGCAGTTCTTC	CSVPEVAEQFF
TRBV11-1	few	NA	TRBJ2-3	TGTGCCAGCAGCCCAGGAGCGGGACACACAGATACGCAGTATTTT	CASSPGAGHTDTQYF
TRBV2	few	NA	TRBJ1-5	TGTGCCAGCAGTTCTGGGGTAAACAATCAGCCCCAGCATTTT	CASSSGVNNQPQHF
TRBV20-1	NA	NA	TRBJ2-7	TGCAGTGCTAGAGTTAGTGCGGGGCTCTCCTACGAGCAGTACTTC	CSARVSAGLSYEQYF
TRBV7-2	NA	TRBD2	TRBJ2-7	TGTGCCAGCAGCTTAGTTAGCGGGGGGCCGTTGGTCGAGCAGTACTTC	CASSLVSGGPLVEQYF
TRBV14	NA	TRBD2	TRBJ2-1	TGTGCCAGCACCCCGGCGGGGGTGTTCAATGAGCAGTTCTTC	CASTPAGVFNEQFF
TRBV18	NA	NA	TRBJ1-1	TGTGCCAGCTCAATTTTACAGGAGGAGAACACTGAAGCTTTCTTT	CASSILQEENTEAFF
TRBV12-3/TRBV12-4	many	NA	TRBJ2-1	TGTGCCAGCAGCCCGCAACAGGGGGGGTCCTACAATGAGCAGTTCTTC	CASSPQQGGSYNEQFF
TRBV3-1	NA	TRBD1	TRBJ1-2	TGTGCCAGCAGAGCCCGGGACAGGGGCGGAGGCTATGGCTACACCTTC	CASRARDRGGGYGYTF
TRBV12-5	few	TRBD1	TRBJ1-5	TGTGCTAGTGGTGATTCTCCGGGACAGGGGCCTTATAGCAATCAGCCCCAGCATTTT	CASGDSPGQGPYSNQPQHF
TRBV27	many	NA	TRBJ2-5	TGTGCCAGCAGTCCGGCAAGAGGGCGACTCCAAGAGACCCAGTACTTC	CASSPARGRLQETQYF
TRBV7-2	many	TRBD2	TRBJ2-5	TGTGCCAGCAGCTTAGGACTAGCGGGACAAGAGACCCAGTACTTC	CASSLGLAGQETQYF
TRBV20-1	NA	NA	TRBJ2-7	TGCAGTGCTAGTTGGGGTAAGACTGGCGGATTCTACGAGCAGTACTTC	CSASWGKTGGFYEQYF
TRBV5-1	NA	TRBD1	TRBJ2-7	TGCGCCAGCAGCTTGGACAGGGGGCTATCTCTCGAGCAGTACTTC	CASSLDRGLSLEQYF
TRBV5-1	NA	NA	TRBJ2-3	TGCGCCAGCAGCTTGGAGACAACTAGCACAGATACGCAGTATTTT	CASSLETTSTDTQYF
TRBV27	few	NA	TRBJ2-4	TGTGCCAGCAAGGACCCTAGTAGGGACATTCAGTACTTC	CASKDPSRDIQYF
TRBV9	many	NA	TRBJ2-7	TGTGCCAGCAGCGTAGTTACGGGTGGGTACGAGCAGTACTTC	CASSVVTGGYEQYF
TRBV29-1	many	TRBD2	TRBJ2-3	TGCAGCGTTGAAGTCATTCGGGGGGGCAGTCCAGATACGCAGTATTTT	CSVEVIRGGSPDTQYF
TRBV5-5	NA	NA	TRBJ2-7	TGTGCCAGCGGCCCTGAGGTCGTCTGCTCCTACGAGCAGTACTTC	CASGPEVVCSYEQYF
TRBV13	many	TRBD2	TRBJ2-1	TGTGCCAGCAGCTCCACTAGCGGGGGGTGGGGCGAGCAGTTCTTC	CASSSTSGGWGEQFF